One and the same sample provided the 25 T cell receptor beta chains below, sequenced in a study of CD8 T cells in Susac syndrome. Reverse transcription of roughly 0.45 to 1 ug RNA used random hexamers. TCRdb used MiXCR to reprocess the immunoSEQ multiplex PCR reads, holding one entry per CDR3 protein. Of approximately 300,000 distinct CDR3 sequences listed, 85% were seen once; the top ten hold roughly 0.21%. Material: CD8+ T cells from PBMCs. These receptors were collected from a human donor with multiple sclerosis.

The chain combines TRBV3-1 with TRBJ2-3; D is uncertain. Germline CDR1 is LGHDT and CDR2 is YNNKEL (reference sequence). The CDR3 is made up of 16 amino acids. Trimming left V 8 bases short and J 2 bases short, with 20 bases between. The CDR3 region is CASGPEGLRPTDTQYF. CDR3 coding DNA: TGTGCCAGCGGACCTGAAGGGCTACGACCCACAGATACGCAGTATTTT.

The V call is TRBV27, the J call TRBJ2-1; 7 nucleotides align to TRBD2. The CDR3 spans 15 residues. Per the germline V gene, CDR1 is MNHEY and CDR2 is SMNVEV (reference sequence). The trim removed 2 bases at V and 6 bases at J, leaving 7 bases unmatched. CDR3 sequence reads: CASSLAASGSNEQFF. The DNA of the CDR3 is TGTGCCAGCAGTTTAGCGGCTAGCGGTAGCAATGAGCAGTTCTTC.

The V gene is TRBV7-9, the J gene TRBJ2-1, with 9 positions matching TRBD2. CDR1 is SEHNR and CDR2 is FQNEAQ in the germline V gene (reference sequence). This CDR3 has 16 amino acids. J was trimmed by 4 bases and V by 1 base; bases with no gene match: 5. The CDR3 loop is CASSLGTSVLYNEQFF. CDR3 sequence (DNA): TGTGCCAGCAGCTTAGGGACTAGCGTCTTATACAATGAGCAGTTCTTC.

V gene TRBV19 combines with J gene TRBJ1-1, with 9 nucleotides matching TRBD1. CDR3 length: 13 residues. Germline V gene sequence: CDR1 LNHDA, CDR2 SQIVND (reference sequence). V trimming: 7 bases; J trimming: 1 base; junction bases outside the gene matches: 1. The CDR3 loop reads CASKTGGNTEAFF. DNA of the CDR3: TGTGCCAGTAAGACAGGGGGGAACACTGAAGCTTTCTTT.

V is TRBV6-5 and J is TRBJ2-7; 9 bases fit TRBD2. CDR3 length equals 16 residues. Germline V gene lookup returns CDR1 MNHEY and CDR2 SVGAGI. V trimming: 0 bases; J trimming: 5 bases; junction bases outside the gene matches: 8. CDR3 DNA: TGTGCCAGCAGTTACTCATCTAGCGGGATGTTTGACGAGCAGTACTTC. Its protein is CASSYSSSGMFDEQYF.

Only one count was recorded for this clonotype. The chain is built from TRBV19 and TRBJ1-1; D gene unclear. There are 13 residues in the CDR3. Germline-derived CDR1 and CDR2 are LNHDA and SQIVND (reference sequence). With 10 bases removed from V and 0 bases from J, the gap between germline ends came to 12 bases. The CDR3 here is CATRVPMNTEAFF. The CDR3 DNA reads as TGTGCCACCCGGGTTCCTATGAACACTGAAGCTTTCTTT.

This sequence joins TRBV20-1 and TRBJ1-5; no clear D gene. V was cut by 0 bases and J by 4 bases, with 7 bases left in between. This CDR3 has 13 amino acids. The germline V gene encodes CDR1 DFQATT and CDR2 SNEGSKA (reference sequence). The CDR3 region has the DNA TGCAGTGCTAGAGACAAGTTGAATCAGCCCCAGCATTTT. It is translated as CSARDKLNQPQHF.

The CDR3 DNA reads TGTGCCAGCAGCTTATACAGGGAGCAGACCCAGTACTTC. Its translation is CASSLYREQTQYF. The V and J genes are TRBV7-8 and TRBJ2-5; D may be TRBD1 (6 bases). The CDR3 sequence is 13 residues long. The V end was cut by 2 bases, the J end by 6 bases, with 10 bases between. CDR1 SGHVS and CDR2 FQNEAQ come from the germline V gene.

The rearrangement joins TRBV10-3 to TRBJ2-1, with a tentative D call TRBD2 (5 bases). Germline V gene data show CDR1 as ENHRY and CDR2 as SYGVKD. The V and J ends lost 0 bases and 10 bases respectively, with 10 bases between them. The CDR3 runs to 13 residues. For the CDR3, the DNA is TGTGCCATCAGTGAGTCGGAGGATTACGAGCAGTTCTTC. Amino acids: CAISESEDYEQFF.

CDR3 coding DNA: TGTGCCAGCAGCCCCCCGGTGGGGGGGACCGATGGGCAGTTCTTC. Amino acid sequence: CASSPPVGGTDGQFF. V is TRBV28 and J is TRBJ2-1, with 7 bases lining up with TRBD2. V lost 6 bases, J lost 12 bases, and 17 bases stayed unmatched. CDR1 is MDHEN, CDR2 SYDVKM, per germline. The CDR3 runs to 15 residues.

V usage is TRBV7-9 and J usage is TRBJ2-2, with D possibly being TRBD1 (5 bases). The CDR3 covers 16 residues. Per the germline V gene, CDR1 is SEHNR and CDR2 is FQNEAQ (reference sequence). Trimming took off 0 bases at V and 4 bases at J, with 12 bases between the two ends. The CDR3 DNA sequence: TGTGCCAGCAGCTTAGCCGACGGACACGCCACCGGGGAGCTGTTTTTT. The encoded protein is CASSLADGHATGELFF.

The chain couples TRBV6-5 to TRBJ2-7, with D perhaps assigned TRBD1 or TRBD2 (6 bases each). The germline V gene has CDR1 MNHEY and CDR2 SVGAGI. The CDR3 is 15 residues long. The V end lost 6 bases, the J end lost 3 bases, and 18 bases lay between the germline ends. The CDR3 coding sequence is TGTGCCAGCAGCGCCACCGGGGGCCCCTACTACGAGCAGTACTTC. As protein: CASSATGGPYYEQYF.

This clonotype is a singleton in its sample. CDR3 in DNA: TGTGCCACCAGCAGAGATCAGATCGGGGATAGCAATCAGCCCCAGCATTTT. Translation gives CATSRDQIGDSNQPQHF. The gene calls are TRBV15 and TRBJ1-5, with D hard to call. V dropped 0 bases and J dropped 0 bases, with 12 bases sitting between them. Germline CDR1 is LNHNV and CDR2 is YYDKDF (reference sequence). The length of the CDR3 is 17 residues.

A single count supports this clonotype. The V call is TRBV27, the J call TRBJ1-1, with 8 bases lining up with TRBD1. V lost 5 bases to trimming and J lost 0 bases; unmatched junction nucleotides: 5. The CDR3 covers 15 residues. The germline V gene encodes CDR1 MNHEY and CDR2 SMNVEV (reference sequence). CDR3 region: CASSAGTGMNTEAFF. As DNA, the CDR3 is TGTGCCAGCAGTGCCGGGACAGGCATGAACACTGAAGCTTTCTTT.

The V and J genes are TRBV14 and TRBJ2-4; weak D call: TRBD1 (5 bases). This CDR3 spans 15 amino acids. Germline V gene sequence: CDR1 SGHDN, CDR2 FVKESK. V gave up 2 bases and J gave up 7 bases, with 15 bases separating them. The CDR3 DNA reads as TGTGCCAGCAGCCAAAACGTTTGGGGCCAGAACATTCAGTACTTC. This codes for CASSQNVWGQNIQYF.

This chain uses TRBV15 with TRBJ1-5; possibly TRBD1 for D (5 bases). The CDR3 has 15 amino acids. CDR1 LNHNV and CDR2 YYDKDF come from the germline V gene (reference sequence). Deletions cut 0 bases from V and 7 bases from J, with 13 bases between. In nucleotides, the CDR3 is TGTGCCACCAGCAGAGATGGGACCCAAGGACAGCCCCAGCATTTT. It specifies CATSRDGTQGQPQHF. The entire variable domain, with the rest obtained from reference TRBV15 and TRBJ1-5, is as follows: DAMVIQNPRYQVTQFGKPVTLSCSQTLNHNVMYWYQQKSSQAPKLLFHYYDKDFNNEADTPDNFQSRRPNTSFCFLDIRSPGLGDTAMYLCATSRDGTQGQPQHFGDGTRLSIL.

The V call is TRBV29-1, the J call TRBJ2-2; D call uncertain. The CDR3 is 16 residues long. V dropped 8 bases and J dropped 0 bases, with 19 bases sitting between them. In germline, CDR1 is SQVTM, CDR2 ANQGSEA. CDR3 loop: CSIASSPTPNTGELFF. The CDR3 region has the DNA TGCAGCATTGCTAGTTCGCCGACCCCGAACACCGGGGAGCTGTTTTTT.

The chain has TRBV6-5 and TRBJ2-1; D remains ambiguous. CDR3 length equals 14 residues. Trimming cost V 6 bases and J 7 bases, with 16 bases left between them. Per the germline V gene, CDR1 is MNHEY and CDR2 is SVGAGI. In DNA, the CDR3 is TGTGCCAGCAGGGATGAGGCCAGTATAAATGAGCAGTTCTTC. Translated: CASRDEASINEQFF.

The chain links TRBV4-3 to TRBJ1-2, with TRBD1 identical over 9 bases. V trimming: 0 bases; J trimming: 8 bases; junction bases outside the gene matches: 7. The germline V gene has CDR1 LGHNA and CDR2 YSLEER. This CDR3 spans 15 amino acids. Here the CDR3 DNA reads TGCGCCAGCAGCCAAGAGGGACAGGGCGGATCGGGCTACACCTTC. It codes for CASSQEGQGGSGYTF.

The DNA for the CDR3 is TGTGCCAGCAGTGACGGGGATCCCTGGTACGAGCAGTACTTC. It is translated as CASSDGDPWYEQYF. The genes are TRBV28 and TRBJ2-7, with D tentatively TRBD2 (5 bases). The CDR3 covers 14 residues. V was shortened by 5 bases and J by 4 bases, with 15 bases between the two germline ends. Germline CDR1 reads MDHEN; CDR2 reads SYDVKM.

The chain employs TRBV7-6 and TRBJ2-7; D could derive from TRBD1 or TRBD2 (6 bases each). The germline V gene encodes CDR1 SGHVS and CDR2 FNYEAQ. V was shortened by 4 bases and J by 7 bases, with 14 bases between the two germline ends. The CDR3 sequence is 13 residues long. In nucleotides, the CDR3 is TGTGCCAGCAGCTCGGACAGCGGAGGGGAGCAGTACTTC. This codes for CASSSDSGGEQYF. Using reference TRBV7-6 and TRBJ2-7 for the parts outside the CDR3, the full variable domain is GAGVSQSPRYKVTKRGQDVALRCDPISGHVSLYWYRQALGQGPEFLTYFNYEAQQDKSGLPNDRFSAERPEGSISTLTIQRTEQRDSAMYRCASSSDSGGEQYFGPGTRLTVT.

The chain uses TRBV4-3 and TRBJ1-1; D might be TRBD1 (5 bases). CDR1 is LGHNA and CDR2 is YSLEER in the germline V gene. The CDR3 spans 17 residues. Between the trimmed V and J ends, which lost 0 bases and 0 bases, there was a span of 14 bases. This chain's CDR3 is CASSQDFMGRLNTEAFF. The CDR3 bases are TGCGCCAGCAGCCAAGATTTTATGGGACGGCTGAACACTGAAGCTTTCTTT.

This clonotype has just one count. This chain joins TRBV7-2 and TRBJ2-7; D is unresolved. CDR3 size: 15 residues. The germline V gene has CDR1 SGHTA and CDR2 FQGNSA. V was clipped by 9 bases and J by 2 bases, with 20 bases between them. Written as DNA, the CDR3 is TGTGCCAGTCGTGATATCCAGCGAACCACCTACGAGCAGTACTTC. Its protein is CASRDIQRTTYEQYF.

The chain links TRBV5-1 to TRBJ2-2; the D gene is possibly TRBD2 (5 bases). CDR1 is SGHRS and CDR2 is YFSETQ in the germline V gene. This CDR3 is built from 13 residues. V lost 6 bases and J 4 bases, leaving 10 bases between the germline ends. Written as DNA, the CDR3 is TGCGCCAGCACCCCCCGGGGCACCGGGGAGCTGTTTTTT. As protein: CASTPRGTGELFF.

This clonotype has more than one count but fewer than ten. The chain employs TRBV28 and TRBJ2-7; 9 bases fit TRBD2. Germline values: CDR1 MDHEN, CDR2 SYDVKM. The CDR3 totals 14 residues. The V gene end was trimmed by 3 bases and the J gene end by 2 bases; junction bases not matched to a gene: 2. DNA for the CDR3: TGTGCCAGCAGTTTGCTAGCGGGGACCTACGAGCAGTACTTC. This translates into CASSLLAGTYEQYF.